This is a list of T cell receptor beta chains from one sample in a study of blood T cells in healthy people across ages. TCRdb re-derived calls from the 5' RACE reads in MiXCR, one entry per CDR3 protein. This table holds hundreds of thousands of distinct CDR3 sequences, under 25% found once. The sequenced material came from blood. The receptors were gathered from an older man in good health. CDR3s include the opening cysteine and the closing phenylalanine or tryptophan. D genes are given only for firm matches. Clone size, where shown, is once, few, many, or a class for clones that have expanded.

CDR3: CASSPPAGQGNIQYF
DNA: TGTGCCAGCAGTCCACCAGCGGGACAGGGAAACATTCAGTACTTC
size: .
D: TRBD1
J: TRBJ2-4
V: TRBV25-1

CDR3: CSAIRPGTSAYNEQFF
DNA: TGCAGTGCTATTCGCCCCGGGACTAGCGCCTACAATGAGCAGTTCTTC
size: .
D: TRBD2
J: TRBJ2-1
V: TRBV20-1

CDR3: CASSEQSSYGQYF
DNA: TGTGCCAGCAGCGAACAGAGCTCCTACGGGCAGTACTTC
size: few
D: .
J: TRBJ2-5
V: TRBV6-1

CDR3: CSAIRTSGYNEQFF
DNA: TGCAGTGCTATACGGACTAGCGGCTACAATGAGCAGTTCTTC
size: .
D: TRBD2
J: TRBJ2-1
V: TRBV20-1

CDR3: CASSGDRSSYGYTF
DNA: TGTGCCAGCAGTGGCGACAGGTCTTCCTATGGCTACACCTTC
size: few
D: .
J: TRBJ1-2
V: TRBV2

CDR3: CASRPGTASYEQYF
DNA: TGTGCCAGCAGACCCGGGACAGCTTCCTACGAGCAGTACTTC
size: few
D: TRBD1
J: TRBJ2-7
V: TRBV7-2

CDR3: CATSRDAGYEQYF
DNA: TGTGCCACCAGCAGAGATGCGGGGTATGAGCAGTACTTC
size: .
D: .
J: TRBJ2-7
V: TRBV15

CDR3: CASKPSGTSYTDTQYF
DNA: TGTGCCAGCAAGCCGTCCGGGACTTCCTACACAGATACGCAGTATTTT
size: few
D: .
J: TRBJ2-3
V: TRBV6-2/TRBV6-3

CDR3: CASSDERSVKSNEQFF
DNA: TGTGCCAGCAGCGACGAGAGATCGGTAAAGAGCAATGAGCAGTTCTTC
size: .
D: .
J: TRBJ2-1
V: TRBV9

CDR3: CASSIGEVEQFF
DNA: TGTGCCAGTAGTATAGGTGAGGTAGAGCAGTTCTTC
size: many
D: .
J: TRBJ2-1
V: TRBV19

CDR3: CASSPKGQAAGELFF
DNA: TGTGCCAGCTCACCAAAAGGGCAGGCTGCCGGGGAGCTGTTTTTT
size: few
D: .
J: TRBJ2-2
V: TRBV18

CDR3: CASSGDRRTNTGELFF
DNA: TGTGCCAGCAGCGGGGACAGGAGGACGAACACCGGGGAGCTGTTTTTT
size: .
D: TRBD1
J: TRBJ2-2
V: TRBV5-4

CDR3: CATSDRTGDSDNEQFF
DNA: TGTGCCACCAGTGACCGTACCGGGGACAGCGATAATGAGCAGTTCTTC
size: .
D: TRBD1
J: TRBJ2-1
V: TRBV24-1

CDR3: CASSLALPSYNEQFF
DNA: TGTGCCAGCAGCTTAGCGCTACCCTCCTACAATGAGCAGTTCTTC
size: many
D: .
J: TRBJ2-1
V: TRBV11-1

CDR3: CAWRERYTEAFF
DNA: TGTGCCTGGAGGGAAAGGTACACTGAAGCTTTCTTT
size: once
D: .
J: TRBJ1-1
V: TRBV30

CDR3: CASSLGEDQPQHF
DNA: TGCGCCAGCAGCCTAGGTGAGGATCAGCCCCAGCATTTT
size: .
D: .
J: TRBJ1-5
V: TRBV5-1

CDR3: CSVASGTPENTGELFF
DNA: TGCAGCGTTGCTTCCGGGACACCTGAGAACACCGGGGAGCTGTTTTTT
size: .
D: .
J: TRBJ2-2
V: TRBV29-1

CDR3: CASSFSYQETYEQYF
DNA: TGTGCCAGCAGTTTTTCTTATCAGGAGACCTACGAGCAGTACTTC
size: few
D: .
J: TRBJ2-7
V: TRBV27

CDR3: CASSKVRGSRDTEAFF
DNA: TGTGCCAGCAGCAAAGTCAGGGGTTCTAGGGACACTGAAGCTTTCTTT
size: .
D: .
J: TRBJ1-1
V: TRBV21-1

CDR3: CASSLNSLNQPQHF
DNA: TGTGCCAGCAGCTTGAACAGCCTAAATCAGCCCCAGCATTTT
size: .
D: .
J: TRBJ1-5
V: TRBV5-5

CDR3: CASSVDLGAKNIQYF
DNA: TGTGCCAGCAGCGTAGATTTGGGGGCCAAAAACATTCAGTACTTC
size: few
D: .
J: TRBJ2-4
V: TRBV9

CDR3: CATEGTRQETQYF
DNA: TGTGCCACCGAGGGCACGAGGCAAGAGACCCAGTACTTC
size: .
D: .
J: TRBJ2-5
V: TRBV10-3

CDR3: CASSREAPDTQYF
DNA: TGCGCCAGCAGCCGGGAGGCGCCAGATACGCAGTATTTT
size: once
D: TRBD2
J: TRBJ2-3
V: TRBV5-1

CDR3: CASHTGSYNEQFF
DNA: TGCGCCAGCCATACAGGATCCTACAATGAGCAGTTCTTC
size: .
D: .
J: TRBJ2-1
V: TRBV5-1

CDR3: CASSTRDSRYEQYF
DNA: TGTGCCAGCAGCACCCGGGACAGCCGTTACGAGCAGTACTTC
size: few
D: TRBD1
J: TRBJ2-7
V: TRBV6-2/TRBV6-3

CDR3: CASSFFGTGNEKLFF
DNA: TGTGCCAGCAGCTTCTTCGGGACAGGGAATGAAAAACTGTTTTTT
size: .
D: TRBD1
J: TRBJ1-4
V: TRBV3-1

CDR3: CATSAGGSYNEQFF
DNA: TGTGCCACCAGTGCTGGCGGGAGTTACAATGAGCAGTTCTTC
size: few
D: TRBD2
J: TRBJ2-1
V: TRBV24-1

CDR3: CASRLSGSHEQYF
DNA: TGTGCCAGCAGACTAAGCGGATCCCACGAGCAGTACTTC
size: .
D: .
J: TRBJ2-7
V: TRBV6-2/TRBV6-3

CDR3: CASSLGQGNIQYF
DNA: TGTGCCAGCTCACTGGGGCAGGGCAACATTCAGTACTTC
size: few
D: .
J: TRBJ2-4
V: TRBV18

CDR3: CARMTGTDYEQYF
DNA: TGTGCCAGGATGACCGGGACAGACTACGAGCAGTACTTC
size: .
D: .
J: TRBJ2-7
V: TRBV21-1

CDR3: CASSIAGTRNQPQHF
DNA: TGTGCCAGTAGTATAGCCGGTACCAGGAATCAGCCCCAGCATTTT
size: .
D: .
J: TRBJ1-5
V: TRBV19

CDR3: CASRGTSGPETQYF
DNA: TGTGCCAGCAGAGGGACTAGCGGACCTGAGACCCAGTACTTC
size: few
D: TRBD2
J: TRBJ2-5
V: TRBV2

CDR3: CSARDRGAKNIQYF
DNA: TGCAGTGCTAGAGACAGGGGAGCCAAAAACATTCAGTACTTC
size: few
D: .
J: TRBJ2-4
V: TRBV20-1

CDR3: CASSLRPRSTDTQYF
DNA: TGTGCCAGCAGCTTACGTCCTCGGAGCACAGATACGCAGTATTTT
size: .
D: .
J: TRBJ2-3
V: TRBV5-6

CDR3: CASSQGQGAFSPLHF
DNA: TGCGCCAGCAGCCAAGGACAGGGGGCCTTTTCACCCCTCCACTTT
size: few
D: TRBD1
J: TRBJ1-6
V: TRBV4-3

CDR3: CASSPSSGQETQYF
DNA: TGTGCCAGCTCACCGTCTAGCGGACAAGAGACCCAGTACTTC
size: many
D: TRBD2
J: TRBJ2-5
V: TRBV18

CDR3: CASSLISTGSSYEQYF
DNA: TGTGCCAGCTCACTGATCTCGACAGGGAGCTCCTACGAGCAGTACTTC
size: .
D: TRBD1
J: TRBJ2-7
V: TRBV18

CDR3: CATSDQTSKGTDTQYF
DNA: TGTGCCACCAGTGACCAAACTAGCAAGGGGACAGATACGCAGTATTTT
size: few
D: .
J: TRBJ2-3
V: TRBV24-1

CDR3: CSASRTGPETQYF
DNA: TGCAGTGCTTCACGGACAGGGCCCGAGACCCAGTACTTC
size: once
D: TRBD1
J: TRBJ2-5
V: TRBV20-1

CDR3: CASSQESSGGGIGTNEKLFF
DNA: TGCGCCAGCAGCCAAGAATCCTCCGGGGGGGGAATCGGAACTAATGAAAAACTGTTTTTT
size: few
D: .
J: TRBJ1-4
V: TRBV4-1

CDR3: CASSFSGSIETQYF
DNA: TGTGCCAGCAGTTTTAGCGGGAGCATTGAGACCCAGTACTTC
size: few
D: TRBD2
J: TRBJ2-5
V: TRBV12-3/TRBV12-4

CDR3: CAISESADRSNEQYF
DNA: TGTGCCATCAGTGAGTCGGCGGACCGATCGAACGAGCAGTACTTC
size: .
D: .
J: TRBJ2-7
V: TRBV10-3

CDR3: CASSEGLAGAGDTQYF
DNA: TGTGCCAGCAGTGAGGGACTAGCGGGAGCCGGAGATACGCAGTATTTT
size: few
D: TRBD2
J: TRBJ2-3
V: TRBV6-1

CDR3: CATADRGNQETQYF
DNA: TGTGCCACCGCGGACAGGGGAAACCAAGAGACCCAGTACTTC
size: .
D: TRBD1
J: TRBJ2-5
V: TRBV24-1

CDR3: CSARDWAGGASPYNEQFF
DNA: TGCAGTGCTAGAGATTGGGCGGGAGGGGCGTCTCCCTACAATGAGCAGTTCTTC
size: .
D: TRBD2
J: TRBJ2-1
V: TRBV20-1

CDR3: CSASPGLAYEQYF
DNA: TGCAGTGCTAGTCCGGGCTTGGCCTACGAGCAGTACTTC
size: .
D: .
J: TRBJ2-7
V: TRBV20-1

CDR3: CASSWNRGPTYEQYF
DNA: TGCGCCAGCAGCTGGAACAGGGGCCCTACCTACGAGCAGTACTTC
size: many
D: TRBD1
J: TRBJ2-7
V: TRBV5-1

CDR3: CASSLAWDTDTQYF
DNA: TGTGCCAGCAGCTTAGCTTGGGACACAGATACGCAGTATTTT
size: .
D: .
J: TRBJ2-3
V: TRBV7-8

CDR3: CASSLRSAPAGARNEQFF
DNA: TGTGCCAGCAGCCTCAGATCCGCCCCAGCGGGGGCAAGGAATGAGCAGTTCTTC
size: .
D: TRBD2
J: TRBJ2-1
V: TRBV3-1

CDR3: CASSFGFSDEQFF
DNA: TGTGCCAGCAGTTTCGGCTTCTCGGATGAGCAGTTCTTC
size: few
D: .
J: TRBJ2-1
V: TRBV27